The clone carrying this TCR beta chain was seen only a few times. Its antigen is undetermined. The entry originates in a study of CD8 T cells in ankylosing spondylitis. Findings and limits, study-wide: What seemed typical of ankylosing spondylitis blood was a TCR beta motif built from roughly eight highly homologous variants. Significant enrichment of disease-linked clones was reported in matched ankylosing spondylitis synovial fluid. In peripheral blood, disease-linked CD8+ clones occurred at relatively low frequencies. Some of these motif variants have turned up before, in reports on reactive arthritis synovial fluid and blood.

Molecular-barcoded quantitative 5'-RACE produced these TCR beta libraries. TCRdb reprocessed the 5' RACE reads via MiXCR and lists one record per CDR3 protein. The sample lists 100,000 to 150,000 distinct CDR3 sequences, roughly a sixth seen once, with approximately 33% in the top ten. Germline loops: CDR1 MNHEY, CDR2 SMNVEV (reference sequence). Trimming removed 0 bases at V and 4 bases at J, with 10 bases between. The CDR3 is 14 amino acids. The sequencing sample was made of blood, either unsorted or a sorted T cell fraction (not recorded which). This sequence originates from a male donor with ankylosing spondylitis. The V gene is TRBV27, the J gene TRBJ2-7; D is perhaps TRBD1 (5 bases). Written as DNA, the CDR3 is TGTGCCAGCAGTTTATCGCAGGGTCCGTACGAGCAGTACTTC. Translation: CASSLSQGPYEQYF.